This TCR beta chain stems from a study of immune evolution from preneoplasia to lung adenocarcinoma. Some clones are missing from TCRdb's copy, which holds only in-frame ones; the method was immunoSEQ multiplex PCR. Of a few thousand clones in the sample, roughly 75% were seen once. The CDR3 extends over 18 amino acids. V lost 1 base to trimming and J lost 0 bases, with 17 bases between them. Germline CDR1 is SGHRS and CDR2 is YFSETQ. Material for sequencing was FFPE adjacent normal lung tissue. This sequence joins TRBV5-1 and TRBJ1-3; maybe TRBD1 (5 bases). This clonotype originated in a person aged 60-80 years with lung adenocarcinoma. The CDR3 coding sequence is TGCGCCAGCAGCTTGAAAGGGGCAGACGACCACTCTGGAAACACCATATATTTT. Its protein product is CASSLKGADDHSGNTIYF.